A selection of T cell receptor beta chains follows, all from one sample in a study of blood T cells in healthy people across ages. MiXCR, run by TCRdb on the 5' RACE reads, gives a single entry per CDR3 protein. The table has roughly 680,000 distinct CDR3 sequences, roughly 21% seen once. The sequenced material came from blood. These receptors were obtained from a man between 65 and 85 years old in good health. CDR3s include the opening cysteine and the closing phenylalanine or tryptophan.

V	length	CDR3
TRBV29-1	12	CSAHRWNTEAFF
TRBV5-1	16	CASSLAAAPSTDTQYF
TRBV20-1	15	CSARSPAGGQETQYF
TRBV5-1	14	CASSSKQFSYEQYF
TRBV20-1	11	CSAPWVETQYF
TRBV4-3	14	CASSQMGGTYEQYF
TRBV6-5	15	CASSYPGAGYNGQFF
TRBV18	16	CASSPPTSGRADTQHF
TRBV9	15	CASSVGTGRQETQYF
TRBV24-1	16	CATGRRRQGVAGEQYF
TRBV3-1	15	CASSQGLAGAYEQYF
TRBV15	15	CATSRDPTRADTQYF
TRBV28	18	CASSLGTGLSSKTNVLTF
TRBV29-1	15	CSAKNGEVLGNEQFF
TRBV5-5	14	CASSPGLAAHEQFF
TRBV7-2	14	CASSYWGDTDTQYF
TRBV7-3	15	CASSQTGASTDTQYF
TRBV29-1	13	CSASPGRSYEQYF
TRBV19	14	CASSPAAENTEAFF
TRBV6-2/TRBV6-3	17	CASSGLAGGPWAGELFF
TRBV27	13	CASSLLAGDIQYF
TRBV20-1	15	CSGEYSGRASYEQYF
TRBV3-1	14	CASSTSGNYNEQFF
TRBV5-1	16	CASSSLGTSGQETQYF
TRBV15	15	CATSKTGTGIYTQYF
TRBV7-9	16	CASNLFSGTGANVLTF
TRBV6-2/TRBV6-3	14	CASTRAGIGQPQHF
TRBV20-1	11	CSAARGETQYF
TRBV30	12	CAWSVRGLEQFF
TRBV13	14	CASSLLRQVTEAFF
TRBV6-5	16	CASSYGRDSFKNIQYF
TRBV20-1	15	CSAPGLAPNTGELFF
TRBV10-3	11	CATGLAGEQYF
TRBV7-2	14	CASSSKRAQETQYF
TRBV30	15	CAWSVSAGGPNEQFF
TRBV9	15	CASSVYGTKSETQYF
TRBV3-1	16	CASSQGNGPGANVLTF
TRBV5-1	15	CASSSLGDGNNEQFF
TRBV13	16	CASSLVGGRAYNEQFF